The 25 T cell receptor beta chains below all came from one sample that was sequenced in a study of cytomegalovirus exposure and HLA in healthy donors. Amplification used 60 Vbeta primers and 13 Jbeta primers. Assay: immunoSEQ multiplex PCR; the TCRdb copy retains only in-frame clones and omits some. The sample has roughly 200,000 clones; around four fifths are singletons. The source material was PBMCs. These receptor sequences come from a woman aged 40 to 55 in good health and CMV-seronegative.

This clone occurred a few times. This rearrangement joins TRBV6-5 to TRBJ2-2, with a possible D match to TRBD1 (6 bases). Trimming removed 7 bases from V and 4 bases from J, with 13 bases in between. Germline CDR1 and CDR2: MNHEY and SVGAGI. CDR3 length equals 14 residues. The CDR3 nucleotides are TGTGCCAGCAAGTTTCAGGGGTCCACCGGGGAGCTGTTTTTT. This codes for CASKFQGSTGELFF.

The CDR3 DNA follows: TGTGCCAGCACCAATCTAGGGGCCCTGGACCTGTTAGCGCAGTATTTT. Encoded protein: CASTNLGALDLLAQYF. The chain carries TRBV7-9 and TRBJ2-3; possibly TRBD1 for D (5 bases). Germline loops: CDR1 SEHNR, CDR2 FQNEAQ (reference sequence). The V gene lost 7 bases and the J gene lost 10 bases, with 27 bases spanning the gap. The CDR3 runs to 16 residues.

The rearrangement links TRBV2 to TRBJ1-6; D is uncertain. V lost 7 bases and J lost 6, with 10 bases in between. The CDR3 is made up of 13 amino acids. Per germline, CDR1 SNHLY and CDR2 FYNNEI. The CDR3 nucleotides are TGTGCCAGCAATGCGGGTAGTAATTCACCCCTCCACTTT. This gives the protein CASNAGSNSPLHF.

CDR3 sequence reads: CASSLTKGAGDTQYF. CDR3 bases: TGTGCCAGCAGCTTAACGAAGGGGGCGGGAGATACGCAGTATTTT. The chain carries TRBV7-3 and TRBJ2-3; TRBD1 agrees at 7 bases. The CDR3 has 15 amino acids. Germline CDR1 SGHTA, CDR2 FQGTGA. Trimming took 0 bases from V and 5 from J; bases not matched to a gene: 5.

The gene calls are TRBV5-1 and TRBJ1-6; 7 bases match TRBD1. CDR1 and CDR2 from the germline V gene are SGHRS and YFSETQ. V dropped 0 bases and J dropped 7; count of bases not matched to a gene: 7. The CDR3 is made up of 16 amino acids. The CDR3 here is CASSLERAGGNSPLHF. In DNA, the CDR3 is TGCGCCAGCAGCTTGGAGAGGGCAGGGGGAAATTCACCCCTCCACTTT.

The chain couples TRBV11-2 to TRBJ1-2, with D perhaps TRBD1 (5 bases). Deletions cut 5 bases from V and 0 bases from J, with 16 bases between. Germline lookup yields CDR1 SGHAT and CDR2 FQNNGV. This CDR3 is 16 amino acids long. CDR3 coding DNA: TGTGCCAGCAGCCCTTTCGCGGGGGGAGCTAACTATGGCTACACCTTC. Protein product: CASSPFAGGANYGYTF.

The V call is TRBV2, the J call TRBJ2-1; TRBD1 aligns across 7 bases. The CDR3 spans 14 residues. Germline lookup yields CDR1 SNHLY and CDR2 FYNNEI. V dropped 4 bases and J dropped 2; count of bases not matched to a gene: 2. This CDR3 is CASSGQGAYNEQFF. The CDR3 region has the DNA TGTGCCAGCAGTGGACAGGGCGCCTACAATGAGCAGTTCTTC.

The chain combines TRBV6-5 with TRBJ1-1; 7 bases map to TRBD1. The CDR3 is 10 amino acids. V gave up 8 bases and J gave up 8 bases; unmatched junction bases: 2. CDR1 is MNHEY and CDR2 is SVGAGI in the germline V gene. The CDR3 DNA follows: TGTGCCAGCCAACAGGGGGAAGCTTTCTTT. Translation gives CASQQGEAFF.

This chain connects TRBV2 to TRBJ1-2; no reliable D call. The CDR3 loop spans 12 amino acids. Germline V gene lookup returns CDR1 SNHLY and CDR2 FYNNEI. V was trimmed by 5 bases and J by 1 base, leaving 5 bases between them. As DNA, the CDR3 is TGTGCCAGCAGTCCCCATAACTATGGCTACACCTTC. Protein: CASSPHNYGYTF.

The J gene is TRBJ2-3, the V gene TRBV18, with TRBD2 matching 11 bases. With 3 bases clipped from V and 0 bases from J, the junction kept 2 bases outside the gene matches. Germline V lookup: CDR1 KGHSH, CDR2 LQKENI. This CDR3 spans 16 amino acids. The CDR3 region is CASSPGLAASTDTQYF. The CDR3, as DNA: TGTGCCAGCTCACCGGGACTAGCGGCTAGCACAGATACGCAGTATTTT. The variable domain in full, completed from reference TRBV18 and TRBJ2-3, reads NAGVMQNPRHLVRRRGQEARLRCSPMKGHSHVYWYRQLPEEGLKFMVYLQKENIIDESGMPKERFSAEFPKEGPSILRIQQVVRGDSAAYFCASSPGLAASTDTQYFGPGTRLTVL.

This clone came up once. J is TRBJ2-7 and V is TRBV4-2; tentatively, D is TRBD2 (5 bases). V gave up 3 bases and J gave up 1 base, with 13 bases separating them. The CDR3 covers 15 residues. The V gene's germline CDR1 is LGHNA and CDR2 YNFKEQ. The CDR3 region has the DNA TGTGCCAGCAGCCAGAATTTCGGGGTTTCCTACGAGCAGTACTTC. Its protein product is CASSQNFGVSYEQYF.

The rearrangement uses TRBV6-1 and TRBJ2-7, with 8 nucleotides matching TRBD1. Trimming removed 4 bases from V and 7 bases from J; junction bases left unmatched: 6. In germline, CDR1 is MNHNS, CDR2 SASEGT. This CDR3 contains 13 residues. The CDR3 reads CASSVTGGREQYF. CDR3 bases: TGTGCCAGCAGTGTAACAGGGGGAAGGGAGCAGTACTTC.

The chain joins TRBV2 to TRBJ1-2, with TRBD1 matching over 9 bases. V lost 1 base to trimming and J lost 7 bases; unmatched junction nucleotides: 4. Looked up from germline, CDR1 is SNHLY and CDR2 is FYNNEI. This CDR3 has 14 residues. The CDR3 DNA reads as TGTGCCAGCAGTGAAGAGGGGACAGGGTTTGGCTACACCTTC. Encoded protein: CASSEEGTGFGYTF.

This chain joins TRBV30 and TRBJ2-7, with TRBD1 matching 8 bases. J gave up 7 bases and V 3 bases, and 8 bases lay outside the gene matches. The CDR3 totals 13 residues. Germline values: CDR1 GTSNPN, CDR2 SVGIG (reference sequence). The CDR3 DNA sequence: TGTGCCTGGAGCGAACAGGGGGAGGTTGAGCAGTACTTC. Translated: CAWSEQGEVEQYF. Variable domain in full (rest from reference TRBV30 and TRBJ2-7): SQTIHQWPATLVQPVGSPLSLECTVEGTSNPNLYWYRQAAGRGLQLLFYSVGIGQISSEVPQNLSASRPQDRQFILSSKKLLLSDSGFYLCAWSEQGEVEQYFGPGTRLTVT.

CDR3 DNA: TGTGCCAGCAGCTTAAATGTACAGGCGCGCGATTCACCCCTCCACTTT. It specifies CASSLNVQARDSPLHF. This rearrangement joins TRBV7-9 to TRBJ1-6, with a possible D match to TRBD1 (5 bases). Trimming removed 2 bases from V and 8 bases from J, with 16 bases in between. Germline CDR1 reads SEHNR; CDR2 reads FQNEAQ (reference sequence). This CDR3 has 16 residues.

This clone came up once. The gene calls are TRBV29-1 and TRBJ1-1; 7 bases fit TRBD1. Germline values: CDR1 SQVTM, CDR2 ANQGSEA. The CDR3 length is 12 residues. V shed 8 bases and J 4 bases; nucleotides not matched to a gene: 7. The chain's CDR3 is CSSDRAGTEAFF. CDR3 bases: TGCAGCTCCGACAGGGCCGGCACTGAAGCTTTCTTT. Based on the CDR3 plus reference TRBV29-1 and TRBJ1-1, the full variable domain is SAVISQKPSRDICQRGTSLTIQCQVDSQVTMMFWYRQQPGQSLTLIATANQGSEATYESGFVIDKFPISRPNLTFSTLTVSNMSPEDSSIYLCSSDRAGTEAFFGQGTRLTVV.

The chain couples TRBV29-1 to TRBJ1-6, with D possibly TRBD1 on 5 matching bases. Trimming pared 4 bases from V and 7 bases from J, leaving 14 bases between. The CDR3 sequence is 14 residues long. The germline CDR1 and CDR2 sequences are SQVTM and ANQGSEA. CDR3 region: CSVGWGRENSPLHF. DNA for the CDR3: TGCAGCGTTGGATGGGGGAGGGAAAATTCACCCCTCCACTTT.

CDR3: CASSYSTGQAYEQYF. The CDR3 DNA sequence: TGTGCCAGCAGTTACTCTACCGGACAGGCCTACGAGCAGTACTTC. The chain links TRBV6-5 to TRBJ2-5; 7 nucleotides line up with TRBD1. The DNA end is more similar to TRBJ2-7, so the J call may be wrong. Germline CDR1 MNHEY, CDR2 SVGAGI. The CDR3 contains 15 residues.

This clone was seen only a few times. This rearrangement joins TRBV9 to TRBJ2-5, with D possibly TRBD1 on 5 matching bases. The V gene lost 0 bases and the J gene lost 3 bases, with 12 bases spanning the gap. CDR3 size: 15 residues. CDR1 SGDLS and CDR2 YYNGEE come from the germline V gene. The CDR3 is CASSVGSTAKETQYF. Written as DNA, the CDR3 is TGTGCCAGCAGCGTAGGGTCGACAGCTAAAGAGACCCAGTACTTC. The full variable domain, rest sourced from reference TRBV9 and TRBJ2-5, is DSGVTQTPKHLITATGQRVTLRCSPRSGDLSVYWYQQSLDQGLQFLIQYYNGEERAKGNILERFSAQQFPDLHSELNLSSLELGDSALYFCASSVGSTAKETQYFGPGTRLLVL.

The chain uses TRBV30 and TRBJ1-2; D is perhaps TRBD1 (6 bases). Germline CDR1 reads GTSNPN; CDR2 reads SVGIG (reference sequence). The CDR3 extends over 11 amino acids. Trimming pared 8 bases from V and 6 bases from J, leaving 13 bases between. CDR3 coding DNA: TGTGCCGTCCGAAAGGGGGATGGCTACACCTTC. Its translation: CAVRKGDGYTF. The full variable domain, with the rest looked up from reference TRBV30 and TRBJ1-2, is SQTIHQWPATLVQPVGSPLSLECTVEGTSNPNLYWYRQAAGRGLQLLFYSVGIGQISSEVPQNLSASRPQDRQFILSSKKLLLSDSGFYLCAVRKGDGYTFGSGTRLTVV.

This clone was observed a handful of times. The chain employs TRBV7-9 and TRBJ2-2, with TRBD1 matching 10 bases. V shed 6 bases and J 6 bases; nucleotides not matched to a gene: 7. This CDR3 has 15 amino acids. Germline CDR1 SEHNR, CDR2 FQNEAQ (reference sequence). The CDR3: CASSHRTGGAGELFF. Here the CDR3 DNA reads TGTGCCAGCAGTCACCGGACAGGGGGAGCCGGGGAGCTGTTTTTT.

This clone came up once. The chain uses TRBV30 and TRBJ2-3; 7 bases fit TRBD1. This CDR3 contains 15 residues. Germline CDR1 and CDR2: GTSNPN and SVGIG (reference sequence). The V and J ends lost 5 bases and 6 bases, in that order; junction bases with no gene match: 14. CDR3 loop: CAWEQGQTTGDTQYF. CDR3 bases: TGTGCCTGGGAACAGGGACAGACAACCGGGGATACGCAGTATTTT.

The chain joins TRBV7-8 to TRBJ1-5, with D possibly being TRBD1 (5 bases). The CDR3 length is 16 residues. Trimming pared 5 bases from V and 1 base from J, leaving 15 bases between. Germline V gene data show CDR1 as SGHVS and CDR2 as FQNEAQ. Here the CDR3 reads CASSPFRGESNQPQHF. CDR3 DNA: TGTGCCAGCAGCCCCTTTAGGGGCGAGAGCAATCAGCCCCAGCATTTT.

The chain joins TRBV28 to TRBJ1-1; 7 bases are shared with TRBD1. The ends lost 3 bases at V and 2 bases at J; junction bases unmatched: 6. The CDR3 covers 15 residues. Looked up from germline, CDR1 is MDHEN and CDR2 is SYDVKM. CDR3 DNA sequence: TGTGCCAGCAGTTTTCGTGGGACAGAAAACACTGAAGCTTTCTTT. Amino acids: CASSFRGTENTEAFF.

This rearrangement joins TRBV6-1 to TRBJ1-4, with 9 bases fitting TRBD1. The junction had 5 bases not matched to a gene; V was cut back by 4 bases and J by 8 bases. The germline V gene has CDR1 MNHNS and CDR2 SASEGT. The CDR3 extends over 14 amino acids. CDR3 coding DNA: TGTGCCAGCAGTGGGGGACAGGGTAGAGAAAAACTGTTTTTT. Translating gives CASSGGQGREKLFF.